Listed below are T cell receptor beta chains from one sample, sequenced in a study of T cells after posttransplantation cyclophosphamide. The data were produced by immunoSEQ multiplex PCR, yet TCRdb's version contains in-frame clones alone and is incomplete. The repertoire consists of about 9,100 clones, with roughly 90% occurring once and the leading ten covering roughly a quarter. Material: PBMCs, obtained after an allogeneic stem cell transplant with a calcineurin inhibitor and methotrexate. These receptors all stem from a male patient aged 30 to 40 who received an allogeneic stem cell transplant from an unrelated donor, was CMV-positive, and had no GVHD. Some T cells may be the graft donor's. The CDR3 runs from the conserved cysteine through the conserved F or W. The order of the fields is clone size, D gene, V gene, J gene, CDR3 protein, CDR3 DNA. The D gene is left open where the match is weak. Clone size is shown for a subset of rows, as once, few, many or a class of expanded clone.

.,.,TRBV29-1,TRBJ2-7,CSARRGSGIYEQYF,TGCAGCGCCAGAAGGGGTTCAGGGATCTACGAGCAGTACTTC
.,.,TRBV11-3,TRBJ2-7,CASSTPGLLSSYEQYF,TGTGCCAGCAGCACCCCGGGACTCCTGAGCTCCTACGAGCAGTACTTC
.,.,TRBV12-5,TRBJ2-1,CASGVRIRGFYNEQFF,TGTGCTAGTGGCGTTAGGATTCGGGGTTTCTACAATGAGCAGTTCTTC
.,TRBD1,TRBV18,TRBJ1-1,CASSPQGQTNTEAFF,TGTGCCAGCTCACCGCAGGGACAGACAAACACTGAAGCTTTCTTT
few,.,TRBV10-2,TRBJ1-3,CASTPSSGNTIYF,TGCGCCAGCACCCCTAGCTCTGGAAACACCATATATTTT
.,.,TRBV5-1,TRBJ1-3,CASSSTGNGNTIYF,TGCGCCAGCAGCTCTACAGGGAACGGAAACACCATATATTTT
.,TRBD2,TRBV7-9,TRBJ2-1,CASSLAGAGVGGQQFF,TGTGCCAGCAGCTTAGCGGGAGCGGGAGTAGGGGGTCAGCAGTTCTTC
.,.,TRBV7-3,TRBJ2-2,CASSLMSTGELFF,TGTGCCAGCAGCTTAATGAGTACCGGGGAGCTGTTTTTT
once,.,TRBV2,TRBJ1-2,CASSESRSSDTF,TGTGCCAGCAGTGAAAGTCGCAGTTCCGACACCTTC
once,.,TRBV12-5,TRBJ2-7,CASGLTQGFLRYEQYF,TGTGCTAGTGGACTTACCCAGGGATTTCTACGGTACGAGCAGTACTTC
.,.,TRBV4-2,TRBJ2-3,CASSQGGVGLDTQYF,TGTGCCAGCAGCCAAGGAGGAGTGGGGCTAGATACGCAGTATTTT
.,.,TRBV19,TRBJ2-3,CATSKGETDTQYF,TGTGCCACGAGTAAGGGGGAGACAGATACGCAGTATTTT
.,TRBD1,TRBV27,TRBJ2-1,CASSSLGQGVNEQFF,TGTGCCAGCAGTTCCCTAGGACAGGGGGTAAATGAGCAGTTCTTC
few,TRBD1,TRBV29-1,TRBJ2-3,CSVLRTGVTDTQYF,TGCAGCGTTCTACGGACAGGGGTCACAGATACGCAGTATTTT
.,TRBD2,TRBV4-3,TRBJ2-2,CASSPGTSGDGELFF,TGCGCCAGCAGCCCAGGGACTAGCGGAGACGGGGAGCTGTTTTTT
.,.,TRBV9,TRBJ1-2,CASSASRGGYTF,TGTGCCAGCAGCGCCTCGCGGGGTGGCTACACCTTC
.,TRBD1,TRBV2,TRBJ2-1,CASTLDRGADNEQFF,TGTGCCAGCACCTTGGACAGGGGGGCCGACAATGAGCAGTTCTTC
.,.,TRBV7-2,TRBJ1-2,CASSLEGLYGYTF,TGTGCCAGCAGCTTGGAGGGCCTCTATGGCTACACCTTC
few,.,TRBV5-1,TRBJ2-3,CASSFRLEGHTDTQYF,TGCGCCAGCAGCTTTCGACTAGAAGGACACACAGATACGCAGTATTTT
.,.,TRBV4-1,TRBJ2-2,CASSLPGGANTGELFF,TGCGCCAGCAGCCTCCCCGGAGGGGCGAACACCGGGGAGCTGTTTTTT
once,TRBD2,TRBV15,TRBJ2-3,CATSRDRRGASTDTQYF,TGTGCCACCAGCAGAGATCGGCGGGGGGCCAGCACAGATACGCAGTATTTT
.,.,TRBV29-1,TRBJ2-1,CSVPLRVLYNEQFF,TGCAGCGTCCCTCTGAGGGTCCTCTACAATGAGCAGTTCTTC
.,.,TRBV13,TRBJ1-4,CASSLGSGGGYEKLFF,TGTGCCAGCAGCTTAGGGTCCGGGGGAGGATATGAAAAACTGTTTTTT
.,.,TRBV29-1,TRBJ2-5,CSVPSENWEETQYF,TGCAGCGTTCCCTCCGAGAACTGGGAGGAGACCCAGTACTTC
.,TRBD1,TRBV19,TRBJ2-6,CATGTGSGANVLTF,TGTGCCACCGGGACAGGGAGCGGGGCCAACGTCCTGACTTTC
.,TRBD1,TRBV5-1,TRBJ1-2,CASSVGQGSGYTF,TGCGCCAGCAGCGTGGGACAGGGTAGTGGCTACACCTTC
once,.,TRBV18,TRBJ2-3,CASSPPGTTDTQYF,TGTGCCAGCTCACCACCGGGGACAACAGATACGCAGTATTTT
.,TRBD2,TRBV5-1,TRBJ2-3,CASSLTLAGGSTDTQYF,TGCGCCAGCAGCTTAACTCTAGCGGGAGGTAGCACAGATACGCAGTATTTT
.,.,TRBV2,TRBJ2-1,CASSEAGGRGSKEQFF,TGTGCCAGCAGTGAAGCTGGGGGACGGGGGAGTAAGGAGCAGTTCTTC
.,TRBD2,TRBV6-5,TRBJ2-3,CASSYAGLGSTDTQYF,TGTGCCAGCAGTTACGCGGGACTAGGGAGCACAGATACGCAGTATTTT
.,.,TRBV5-6,TRBJ2-3,CASSGHRTDTQYF,TGTGCCAGCAGCGGCCACAGGACAGATACGCAGTATTTT
.,.,TRBV20-1,TRBJ2-7,CSARRGEQYF,TGCAGTGCTCGCCGCGGTGAGCAGTACTTC
.,.,TRBV5-8,TRBJ2-3,CATHPRLAAGPQYF,TGTGCCACCCACCCAAGACTCGCCGCCGGCCCGCAGTATTTT
.,.,TRBV27,TRBJ2-1,CASSLGWYNEQFF,TGTGCCAGCAGTTTAGGCTGGTACAATGAGCAGTTCTTC
.,TRBD2,TRBV7-9,TRBJ2-2,CAPLLAGVPGELFF,TGTGCTCCGCTCCTAGCGGGAGTCCCCGGGGAGCTGTTTTTT
.,TRBD2,TRBV5-8,TRBJ2-5,CASSLVLAGGKGQETQYF,TGTGCCAGCAGCTTAGTACTAGCGGGAGGAAAGGGCCAAGAGACCCAGTACTTC
.,TRBD2,TRBV4-1,TRBJ2-2,CASSQEPGGDTGELFF,TGCGCCAGCAGCCAAGAACCGGGGGGGGATACCGGGGAGCTGTTTTTT
.,TRBD1,TRBV9,TRBJ2-1,CASSVWGQSNEQFF,TGTGCCAGCAGCGTTTGGGGACAGTCCAATGAGCAGTTCTTC
once,.,TRBV6-5,TRBJ1-2,CASSYYIGRGYTF,TGTGCCAGCAGTTACTACATTGGGCGTGGCTACACCTTC
.,TRBD2,TRBV7-3,TRBJ2-1,CASSSGLAVDEQFF,TGTGCCAGCAGCTCGGGACTAGCTGTAGATGAGCAGTTCTTC
.,.,TRBV7-2,TRBJ1-6,CASTFGGTSPLHF,TGTGCCAGCACCTTCGGGGGGACGTCACCCCTCCACTTT
once,.,TRBV6-5,TRBJ1-1,CASSYSGGNTEAFF,TGTGCCAGCAGTTACTCAGGAGGGAACACTGAAGCTTTCTTT
.,.,TRBV11-3,TRBJ1-4,CASSLRGTNEKLFF,TGTGCCAGCAGCTTAAGGGGAACTAATGAAAAACTGTTTTTT